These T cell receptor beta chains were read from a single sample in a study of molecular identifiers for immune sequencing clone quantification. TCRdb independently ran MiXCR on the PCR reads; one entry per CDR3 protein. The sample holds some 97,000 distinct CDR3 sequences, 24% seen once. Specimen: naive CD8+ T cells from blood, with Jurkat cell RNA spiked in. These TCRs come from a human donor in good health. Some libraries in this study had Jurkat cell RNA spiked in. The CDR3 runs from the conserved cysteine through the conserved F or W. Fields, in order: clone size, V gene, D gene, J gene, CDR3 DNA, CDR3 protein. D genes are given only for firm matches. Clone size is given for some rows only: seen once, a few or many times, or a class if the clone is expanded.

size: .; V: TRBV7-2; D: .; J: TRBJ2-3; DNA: TGTGCCAGCAGCTTTTCGGTAGCAGCGGCCCGCCCCCCAGATACGCAGTATTTT; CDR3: CASSFSVAAARPPDTQYF
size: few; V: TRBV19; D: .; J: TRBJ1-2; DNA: TGTGCCAGTAGTATGGGCCCCTCCGATGGCTACACCTTC; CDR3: CASSMGPSDGYTF
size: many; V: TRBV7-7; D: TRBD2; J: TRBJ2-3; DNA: TGTGCCAGCAGCCCAACCTTAGGACTAGCCGATACGCAGTATTTT; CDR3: CASSPTLGLADTQYF
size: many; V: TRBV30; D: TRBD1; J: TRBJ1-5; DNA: TGTGCCTGGAGTGTAAATGTCCTGTTCGGGACAGGCTTAAATCAGCCCCAGCATTTT; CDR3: CAWSVNVLFGTGLNQPQHF
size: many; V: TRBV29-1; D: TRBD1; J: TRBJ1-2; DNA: TGCAGCACCACCCCCCCAAGCGGGACAGCTGGATCTAACTATGGCTACACCTTC; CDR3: CSTTPPSGTAGSNYGYTF
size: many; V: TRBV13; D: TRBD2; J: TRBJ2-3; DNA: TGTGCCAGCAGCATACTACTAGCGGGGTATACAGATACGCAGTATTTT; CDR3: CASSILLAGYTDTQYF
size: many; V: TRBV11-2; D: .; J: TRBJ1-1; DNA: TGTGCCAGCAGCTCAAGGGAACCGAACACTGAAGCTTTCTTT; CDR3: CASSSREPNTEAFF
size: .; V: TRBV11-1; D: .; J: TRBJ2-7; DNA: TGTGCCAGCAGCCTTAACGGGGTCTCCTACGAGCGGTACTTC; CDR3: CASSLNGVSYERYF
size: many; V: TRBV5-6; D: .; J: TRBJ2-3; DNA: TGTGCCAGCAGCTCTACGGGGCTAGGACGTGGAGATACGCAGTATTTT; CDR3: CASSSTGLGRGDTQYF
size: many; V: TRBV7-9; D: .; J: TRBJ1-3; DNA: TGTGCCAGCAGCCCGTCCGGGACTCCTGGAAACACCATATATTTT; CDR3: CASSPSGTPGNTIYF
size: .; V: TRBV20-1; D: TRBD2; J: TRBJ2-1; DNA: TGCAGTGCTAGAGATCTTGCCGGGAGGGCCTGGGATGAGCAGTTCTTC; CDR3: CSARDLAGRAWDEQFF
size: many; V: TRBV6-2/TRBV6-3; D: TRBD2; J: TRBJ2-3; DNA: TGTGCCAGCAGGTGGGCTAGCGGGAGTGGTGCAGATACGCAGTATTTT; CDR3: CASRWASGSGADTQYF
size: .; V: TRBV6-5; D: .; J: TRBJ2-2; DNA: TGTGCCAGCAGTTACTCTGGACAGAACACCGGGGAGCTGTTTTTT; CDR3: CASSYSGQNTGELFF
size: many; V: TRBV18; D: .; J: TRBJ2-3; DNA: TGTGCCAGCTCACCACCGGAGAGCGTTACGCAGTATTTT; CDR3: CASSPPESVTQYF
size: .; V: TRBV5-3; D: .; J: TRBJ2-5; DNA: TGTGCCGGCAGCTTGTTGGCAGAAGAAACCCAGTACTTC; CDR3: CAGSLLAEETQYF
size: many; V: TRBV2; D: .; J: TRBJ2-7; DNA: TGTGCGGGGGGTACCCGTGGCGGCGAGCAGTACTTC; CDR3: CAGGTRGGEQYF
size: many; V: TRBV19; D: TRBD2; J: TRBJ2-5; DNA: TGTGCCAGTAGTACCGGACTAGTCTTTTTAGAGACCCAGTACTTC; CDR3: CASSTGLVFLETQYF
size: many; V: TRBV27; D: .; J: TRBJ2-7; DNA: TGTGCCAGCAGTTTACACCTAACAGCCTACGAGCAGTACTTC; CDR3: CASSLHLTAYEQYF
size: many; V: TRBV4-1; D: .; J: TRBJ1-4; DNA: TGCGCCAGCAGCCAAGCCAAGGGCAGCAATGAAAAACTGTTTTTT; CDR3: CASSQAKGSNEKLFF
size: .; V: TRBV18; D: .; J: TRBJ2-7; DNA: TGTGCCCGCTCCCCCTCCGGCCCCTACGAGCAGTACTTC; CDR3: CARSPSGPYEQYF
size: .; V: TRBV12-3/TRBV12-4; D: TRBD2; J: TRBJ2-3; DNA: TGTGCCAGCAGCCAAGAATCGCCGGGACTAGGCACAGATACGCAGTATTTT; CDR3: CASSQESPGLGTDTQYF
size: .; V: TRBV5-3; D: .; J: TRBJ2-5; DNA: TGTGCCAGAAGCTTACCCCTAAAGGGAGAGACCCAGTACTTC; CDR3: CARSLPLKGETQYF
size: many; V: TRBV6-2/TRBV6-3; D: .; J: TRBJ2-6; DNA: TGTGCCAGCAGTAAACAGGAGTCTGGGGCCAACGTCCTGACTTTC; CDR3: CASSKQESGANVLTF
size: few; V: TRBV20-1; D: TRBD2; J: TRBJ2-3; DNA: TGCAGTGCTAGAGATTGGGAGGGGCGGGATACGCAGTATTTT; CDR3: CSARDWEGRDTQYF
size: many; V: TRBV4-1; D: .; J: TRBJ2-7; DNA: TGCGCCAGCAGCATATCGGGGGGCTTGGCCTACGAGCAGTACTTC; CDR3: CASSISGGLAYEQYF
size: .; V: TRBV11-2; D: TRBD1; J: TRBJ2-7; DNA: TGTGCCAGCAGCCTCCGACAGGGAAGGATTGGTAACGAGCAGTACTTC; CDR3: CASSLRQGRIGNEQYF
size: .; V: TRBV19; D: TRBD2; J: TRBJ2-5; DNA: TGTGCCAGTAGTATAGGACTAGCGGGGGTGGAGCCCCAGTACTTC; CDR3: CASSIGLAGVEPQYF
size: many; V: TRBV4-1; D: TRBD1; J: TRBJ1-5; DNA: TGCGCCAGCAGCCAAGCGTCCGGGACAGGGAATCAGCCCCAGCATTTT; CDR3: CASSQASGTGNQPQHF
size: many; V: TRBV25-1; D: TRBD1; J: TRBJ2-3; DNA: TGTGCCAGCAGTGAGCTTACTCCCAGGGACAGGGACATCACAGATACGCAGTATTTT; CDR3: CASSELTPRDRDITDTQYF
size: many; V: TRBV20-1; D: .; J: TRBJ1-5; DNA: TGCAGTGCTAGAGTTCCAGGGTCTAATCAGCCCCAGCATTTT; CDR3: CSARVPGSNQPQHF
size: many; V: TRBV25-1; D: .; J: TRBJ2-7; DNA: TGTGCCAGCAGTGTGGGAAGACTCCATTTTTCCTACGAGCAGTACTTC; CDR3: CASSVGRLHFSYEQYF
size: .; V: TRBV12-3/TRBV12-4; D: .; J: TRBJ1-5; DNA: TGTGCCAGCAGGATGGGTCGGGATCAGCCCCAGCATTTT; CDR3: CASRMGRDQPQHF